This T cell receptor beta chain was sequenced in a study of shared clonotypes between healthy human individuals. Regarding the study as a whole: Clonotypes which were not shared had lower generation probabilities than clonotypes that all four donors shared.

TCRdb keeps only in-frame clones here, not all; method: immunoSEQ multiplex PCR. The sample has about 2 million clones, roughly 94% seen once; the top ten hold roughly 0.13%. The V gene's germline CDR1 is LGHNT and CDR2 FRNRAP. CDR3 size: 15 residues. Losses at the gene ends were 5 bases for V and 6 bases for J; bases not matched to a gene: 10. On this clone: Its antigen is unknown.

Sequenced material: naive CD4+ T cells sorted from blood. The subset was: CD45RA+ positively selected. The clonotype was recovered from a man younger than 35 in good health. The rearrangement joins TRBV12-5 to TRBJ2-4, with 7 bases matching TRBD1. DNA for the CDR3: TGTGCTAGTGGTACCCCGGGGACAGCTCTAAACATTCAGTACTTC. It encodes CASGTPGTALNIQYF.